This entry is about one T cell receptor (beta chain). Its antigen is unidentified. As for time point: blood 2 weeks post-SBRT. Treatment in this sample: 15 Gy SBRT to primary tumor, nephrectomy 4 weeks later. Clear cell pathology was present in this patient's renal cell carcinoma. These data originate in a study of radiation and T cells in renal cell carcinoma. Findings and caveats of the study: In blood, top tumor clones expanded by 2 weeks, shrinking by 4. Pretreatment tumor biopsies were lacking, so baseline clonotypes are unknown.

Trimming took off 0 bases at V and 2 bases at J, with 8 bases between the two ends. This CDR3 has 15 residues. Germline CDR1 LGHNA, CDR2 YNFKEQ. Sequencing used immunoSEQ multiplex PCR; TCRdb keeps in-frame clones, though not all of them. Among 70,000 or so clones listed, roughly 80% were seen once. The material sequenced was blood, taken from a patient whose treatment included radiotherapy and nephrectomy. The sequence was obtained from a man aged 60-69 years with renal cell carcinoma. The chain is built from TRBV4-2 and TRBJ1-3, with D perhaps TRBD1 (5 bases). The CDR3 sequence: CASSQDRGAGNTIYF. The CDR3 DNA follows: TGTGCCAGCAGCCAAGATAGGGGCGCTGGAAACACCATATATTTT.